These 8 T cell receptor beta chains were all obtained from the same sample, sequenced in a study of blood T cell repertoires in COVID-19. Profiling relied on immunoSEQ multiplex PCR, and the TCRdb table lists in-frame clones only, not all of them. The repertoire holds around 160,000 clones, with approximately 87% as singletons. Sequenced sample: peripheral blood. The receptors derive from a man of 80 years or more with acute or convalescent COVID-19.

The table lists this clone with a count of one. V is TRBV4-1 and J is TRBJ1-2; TRBD1 might be the D (5 bases). V gave up 0 bases and J gave up 6 bases, with 14 bases separating them. CDR1 is MGHRA and CDR2 is YSYEKL in the germline V gene. The CDR3 runs 15 residues. The DNA for the CDR3 is TGCGCCAGCAGCCAAGATCGCGGGGGGAGGAATGGCTACACCTTC. It codes for CASSQDRGGRNGYTF.

The chain employs TRBV7-3 and TRBJ1-1, with 8 bases that match TRBD1. Germline V gene data show CDR1 as SGHTA and CDR2 as FQGTGA. The ends lost 3 bases at V and 4 bases at J; junction bases unmatched: 1. The CDR3 covers 13 residues. This CDR3 is CASSFQGATEAFF. For the CDR3, the DNA is TGTGCCAGCAGCTTCCAGGGGGCCACTGAAGCTTTCTTT.

The gene calls are TRBV24-1 and TRBJ2-1; a possible D gene is TRBD1 (5 bases). There are 14 residues in the CDR3. Trimming removed 3 bases from V and 7 bases from J, with 12 bases in between. The germline CDR1 and CDR2 sequences are KGHDR and SFDVKD. CDR3 in amino acids: CATSDPGALNEQFF. The CDR3 nucleotides are TGTGCCACCAGTGATCCTGGGGCCCTAAATGAGCAGTTCTTC.

This chain joins TRBV11-2 and TRBJ2-1; a possible D gene is TRBD2 (5 bases). The CDR3 is 11 amino acids. V was shortened by 3 bases and J by 8 bases, with 5 bases between the two germline ends. CDR1 is SGHAT, CDR2 FQNNGV, per germline. The CDR3 here is CASSLRDEQFF. In nucleotides, the CDR3 is TGTGCCAGCAGCTTGCGGGATGAGCAGTTCTTC.

CDR3 region: CASSSLGGDSYNEQFF. CDR3 DNA: TGTGCCAGCAGCTCCCTGGGGGGGGACTCCTACAATGAGCAGTTCTTC. The V gene is TRBV5-5, the J gene TRBJ2-1, with 7 bases aligning to TRBD2. Germline V gene data show CDR1 as SGHKS and CDR2 as YYEKEE (reference sequence). The V gene end was trimmed by 3 bases and the J gene end by 0 bases; junction bases not matched to a gene: 6. The CDR3 length is 16 residues. The full variable domain, in which reference TRBV5-5 and TRBJ2-1 provide the parts outside the CDR3, is DAGVTQSPTHLIKTRGQQVTLRCSPISGHKSVSWYQQVLGQGPQFIFQYYEKEERGRGNFPDRFSARQFPNYSSELNVNALLLGDSALYLCASSSLGGDSYNEQFFGPGTRLTVL.

Note on this clone: This sample includes further DNA sequences coding for the same CDR3. This chain connects TRBV5-1 to TRBJ1-1; D is possibly TRBD1 (6 bases). The germline V gene has CDR1 SGHRS and CDR2 YFSETQ. This CDR3 region has 14 residues. V lost 2 bases, J lost 0 bases, and 8 bases lay in between. Here the CDR3 DNA reads TGCGCCAGCAGCTTCACAGGGTTGAACACTGAAGCTTTCTTT. Amino acids: CASSFTGLNTEAFF.

The chain has TRBV5-6 and TRBJ2-3; D gene ambiguous. The CDR3 runs to 15 residues. Trimming took 0 bases from V and 0 from J, leaving 8 bases between them. Germline V CDR1 and CDR2: SGHDT, YYEEEE. The CDR3 here is CASSLGSVSTDTQYF. CDR3 nucleotides: TGTGCCAGCAGCTTGGGTTCCGTAAGCACAGATACGCAGTATTTT.

This chain connects TRBV27 to TRBJ1-2; TRBD1 matches at 8 bases. CDR3 length: 16 residues. Germline V lookup: CDR1 MNHEY, CDR2 SMNVEV (reference sequence). The V gene end was trimmed by 5 bases and the J gene end by 1 base; junction bases not matched to a gene: 9. The CDR3 is CASSQPGQGGNYGYTF. DNA of the CDR3: TGTGCCAGCAGTCAGCCTGGACAGGGAGGTAACTATGGCTACACCTTC.